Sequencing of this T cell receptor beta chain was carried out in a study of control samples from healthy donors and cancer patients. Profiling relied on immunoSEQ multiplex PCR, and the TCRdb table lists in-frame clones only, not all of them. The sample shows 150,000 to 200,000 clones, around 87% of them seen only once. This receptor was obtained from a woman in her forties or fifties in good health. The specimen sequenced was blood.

The CDR3 DNA sequence: TGTGCCAGCGGGGCCAGGGTTGAAGCTTTCTTT. Translated: CASGARVEAFF. The rearrangement uses TRBV5-8 and TRBJ1-1; weak D call: TRBD1 (5 bases). The CDR3 runs 11 residues. Germline V CDR1 and CDR2: SGHTS, YDEGEE. The V end was cut by 7 bases, the J end by 7 bases, with 11 bases between.